A selection of T cell receptor beta chains follows, all from one sample in a study of T cells in Graves' hyperthyroidism and ophthalmopathy. In TCRdb, the multiplex PCR reads were re-called with MiXCR into one record per CDR3 protein. This table holds approximately 200,000 distinct CDR3 sequences, about a sixth found once. Sequencing was done on a sample of blood. Receptor source: a man aged 40-49 years with Graves' hyperthyroidism. Both conserved end residues are part of each CDR3. A D gene is named only where the DNA matches it firmly. Expanded clones get a size class; other rows say once, few or many, or leave the size out.

j_call clone_size d_call v_call cdr3_aa cdr3_nt
TRBJ2-3 NA NA TRBV7-2 CASSPIPSVDTQYF TGTGCCAGCAGCCCCATTCCTAGCGTAGATACGCAGTATTTT
TRBJ1-6 few TRBD1 TRBV10-3 CAISTTGGMNSPLHF TGTGCCATCAGTACGACAGGGGGCATGAATTCACCCCTCCACTTT
TRBJ1-2 NA NA TRBV28 CASSSQGSGYTF TGTGCCAGCAGCTCCCAGGGAAGCGGCTACACCTTC
TRBJ2-3 many TRBD2 TRBV5-6 CASSLVASGGSTDTQYF TGTGCCAGCAGCTTGGTGGCTAGCGGGGGGAGCACAGATACGCAGTATTTT
TRBJ2-5 many NA TRBV18 CASSPSRQETQYF TGTGCCAGCTCACCGAGTAGGCAAGAGACCCAGTACTTC
TRBJ1-4 many NA TRBV7-9 CASSLDRVGEKLFF TGTGCCAGCAGCTTAGACAGGGTCGGCGAAAAACTGTTTTTT
TRBJ2-5 many NA TRBV28 CASRLQGGVETQYF TGTGCCAGCAGATTACAGGGGGGGGTGGAGACCCAGTACTTC
TRBJ2-7 NA NA TRBV20-1 CSARSRAVSSYEQYF TGCAGTGCTAGATCCCGGGCCGTAAGCTCCTACGAGCAGTACTTC
TRBJ2-1 NA TRBD2 TRBV4-3 CASSLISSGGLDEQFF TGCGCCAGCAGCCTAATCTCTAGCGGGGGGCTCGATGAGCAGTTCTTC
TRBJ2-2 NA NA TRBV4-1 CASSQPGRGNTGELFF TGCGCCAGCAGCCAACCTGGACGGGGAAACACCGGGGAGCTGTTTTTT
TRBJ2-5 many NA TRBV28 CASSLKGHRRETQYF TGTGCCAGCAGTTTGAAAGGGCATCGCCGGGAGACCCAGTACTTC
TRBJ2-2 many TRBD1 TRBV20-1 CSALGQGGYNTGELFF TGCAGTGCTCTAGGACAGGGGGGTTACAACACCGGGGAGCTGTTTTTT
TRBJ2-7 many NA TRBV5-1 CASSWGQRGEQYF TGCGCCAGCAGCTGGGGTCAGAGGGGCGAGCAGTACTTC
TRBJ1-2 many NA TRBV18 CASSPGPNYGYTF TGTGCCAGCTCACCGGGACCTAACTATGGCTACACCTTC
TRBJ2-7 many NA TRBV14 CASSQGQAQGEQYF TGTGCCAGCAGCCAGGGTCAGGCCCAAGGCGAGCAGTACTTC
TRBJ2-3 many TRBD2 TRBV5-1 CASSQGLAESTDTQYF TGCGCCAGCAGCCAGGGACTAGCGGAAAGCACAGATACGCAGTATTTT
TRBJ1-6 few TRBD1 TRBV6-1 CASRPGQLYSPLHF TGTGCCAGCAGACCGGGACAGCTCTATTCACCCCTCCACTTT
TRBJ1-6 few TRBD1 TRBV9 CASSVGGTGGRNSPLHF TGTGCCAGCAGCGTAGGAGGGACAGGGGGGCGAAATTCACCCCTCCACTTT
TRBJ1-2 many NA TRBV28 CASSPGRPLTGYTF TGTGCCAGCAGTCCGGGTCGCCCTTTAACTGGCTACACCTTC
TRBJ2-2 many TRBD2 TRBV30 CAWRLSGGTGELFF TGTGCCTGGAGACTTAGCGGGGGAACCGGGGAGCTGTTTTTT
TRBJ2-2 NA NA TRBV29-1 CSFRDTGELFF TGCAGCTTCAGGGACACCGGGGAGCTGTTTTTT
TRBJ1-1 many NA TRBV19 CASSISRTEAFF TGTGCCAGTAGTATAAGTCGGACTGAAGCTTTCTTT
TRBJ2-1 NA TRBD2 TRBV24-1 CATSDSGLARGYNEQFF TGTGCCACCAGTGACAGCGGACTAGCGCGAGGATACAATGAGCAGTTCTTC
TRBJ2-1 many NA TRBV12-3/TRBV12-4 CASTSGHTLPGEQFF TGTGCCAGCACCTCGGGACATACCCTACCTGGTGAGCAGTTCTTC
TRBJ2-7 many NA TRBV27 CASSLTHPSYEQYF TGTGCCAGCAGTTTAACGCACCCCTCCTACGAGCAGTACTTC
TRBJ2-4 NA NA TRBV6-5 CASSYPGLRAKNIQYF TGTGCCAGCAGTTACCCCGGACTCCGGGCCAAAAACATTCAGTACTTC
TRBJ2-5 few NA TRBV5-1 CASSLEFATPRGETQYF TGCGCCAGCAGCTTGGAGTTTGCAACCCCTAGGGGAGAGACCCAGTACTTC
TRBJ2-5 many NA TRBV7-2 CASSSPRGSLQETQYF TGTGCCAGCAGCTCGCCCCGGGGCAGCCTTCAAGAGACCCAGTACTTC